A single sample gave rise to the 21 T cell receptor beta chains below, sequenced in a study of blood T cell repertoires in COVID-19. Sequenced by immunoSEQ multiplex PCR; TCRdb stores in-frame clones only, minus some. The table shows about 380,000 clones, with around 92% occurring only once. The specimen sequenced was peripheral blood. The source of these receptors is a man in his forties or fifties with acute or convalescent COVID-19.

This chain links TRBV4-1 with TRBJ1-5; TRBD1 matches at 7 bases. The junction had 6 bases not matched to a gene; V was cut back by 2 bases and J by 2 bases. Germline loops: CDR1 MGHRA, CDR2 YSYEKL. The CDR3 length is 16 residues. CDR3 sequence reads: CASSQKTGLGNQPQHF. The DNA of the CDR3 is TGCGCCAGCAGCCAAAAGACAGGGTTGGGCAATCAGCCCCAGCATTTT.

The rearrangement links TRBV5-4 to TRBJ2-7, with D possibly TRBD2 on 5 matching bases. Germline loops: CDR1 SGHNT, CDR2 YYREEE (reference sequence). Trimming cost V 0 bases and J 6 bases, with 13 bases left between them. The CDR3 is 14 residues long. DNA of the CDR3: TGTGCCAGCAGCTTGGTCAGCGGACGTTCCGAGCAGTACTTC. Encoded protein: CASSLVSGRSEQYF.

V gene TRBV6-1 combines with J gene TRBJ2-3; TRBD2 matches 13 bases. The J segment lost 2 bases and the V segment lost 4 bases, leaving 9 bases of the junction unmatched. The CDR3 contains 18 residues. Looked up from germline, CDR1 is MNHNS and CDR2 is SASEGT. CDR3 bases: TGTGCCAGCAGTGCTGGACTAGCGGGAGAGGGATTCACAGATACGCAGTATTTT. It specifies CASSAGLAGEGFTDTQYF.

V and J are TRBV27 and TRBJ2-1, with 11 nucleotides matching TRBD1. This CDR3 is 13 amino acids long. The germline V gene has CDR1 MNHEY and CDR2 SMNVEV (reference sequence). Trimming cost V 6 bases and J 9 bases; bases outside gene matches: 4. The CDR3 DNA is TGTGCCAGCAGGGACAGGGGGCGCGTTGAGCAGTTCTTC. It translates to CASRDRGRVEQFF.

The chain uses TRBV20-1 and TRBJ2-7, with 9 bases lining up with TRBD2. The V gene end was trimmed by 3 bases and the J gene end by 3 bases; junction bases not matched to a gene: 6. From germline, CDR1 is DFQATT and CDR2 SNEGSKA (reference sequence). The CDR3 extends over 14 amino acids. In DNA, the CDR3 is TGCAGTGCTAGTGGGCTAGCGGGGAGCTACGAGCAGTACTTC. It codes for CSASGLAGSYEQYF.

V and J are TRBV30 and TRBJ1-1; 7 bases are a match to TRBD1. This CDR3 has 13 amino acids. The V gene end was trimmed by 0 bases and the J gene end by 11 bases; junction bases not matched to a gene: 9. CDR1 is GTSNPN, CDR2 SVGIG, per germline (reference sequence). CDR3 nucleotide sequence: TGTGCCTGGAGTGTAAAAGGGGGACAGAGGGCTTTCTTT. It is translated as CAWSVKGGQRAFF.

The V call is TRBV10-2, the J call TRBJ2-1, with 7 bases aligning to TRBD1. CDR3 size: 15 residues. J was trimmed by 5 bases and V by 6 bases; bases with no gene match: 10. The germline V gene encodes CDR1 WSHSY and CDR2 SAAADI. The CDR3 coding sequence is TGCGCCAGCAGCGCAACCGGGACAGTTAACAATGAGCAGTTCTTC. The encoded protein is CASSATGTVNNEQFF.

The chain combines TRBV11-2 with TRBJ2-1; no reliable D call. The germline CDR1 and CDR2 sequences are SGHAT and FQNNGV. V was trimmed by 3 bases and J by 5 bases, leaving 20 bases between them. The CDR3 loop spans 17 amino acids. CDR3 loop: CASSFTAPPTHDNEQFF. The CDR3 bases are TGTGCCAGCAGCTTTACTGCCCCCCCAACTCACGACAATGAGCAGTTCTTC.

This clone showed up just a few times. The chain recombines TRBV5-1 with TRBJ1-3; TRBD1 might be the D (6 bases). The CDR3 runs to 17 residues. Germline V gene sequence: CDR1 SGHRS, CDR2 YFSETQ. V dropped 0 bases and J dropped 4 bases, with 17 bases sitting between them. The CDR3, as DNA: TGCGCCAGCAGCTTGGGGCCAAATACAGGGATCGGAAACACCATATATTTT. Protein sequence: CASSLGPNTGIGNTIYF.

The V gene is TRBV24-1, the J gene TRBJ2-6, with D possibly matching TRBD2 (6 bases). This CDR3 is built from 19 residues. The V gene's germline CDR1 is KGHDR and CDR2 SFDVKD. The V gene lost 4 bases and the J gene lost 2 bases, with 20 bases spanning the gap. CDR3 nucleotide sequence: TGTGCCACCAGTGAGGTGAGGTTTAGGGAGGCCACTGGGGCCAACGTCCTGACTTTC. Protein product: CATSEVRFREATGANVLTF.

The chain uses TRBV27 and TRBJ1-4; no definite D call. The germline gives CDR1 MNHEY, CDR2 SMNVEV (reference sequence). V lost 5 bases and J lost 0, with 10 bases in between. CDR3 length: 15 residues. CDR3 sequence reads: CASSPRMATNEKLFF. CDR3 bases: TGTGCCAGCAGTCCGAGAATGGCAACTAATGAAAAACTGTTTTTT.

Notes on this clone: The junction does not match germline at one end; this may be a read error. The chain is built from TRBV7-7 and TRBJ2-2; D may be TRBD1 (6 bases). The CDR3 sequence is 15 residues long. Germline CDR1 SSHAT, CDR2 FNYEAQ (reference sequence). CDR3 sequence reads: CASSPVQGSAGELFF. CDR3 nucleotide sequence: TGTGCTAGCAGCCCCGTACAGGGCTCGGCCGGGGAGCTGTTTTTT.

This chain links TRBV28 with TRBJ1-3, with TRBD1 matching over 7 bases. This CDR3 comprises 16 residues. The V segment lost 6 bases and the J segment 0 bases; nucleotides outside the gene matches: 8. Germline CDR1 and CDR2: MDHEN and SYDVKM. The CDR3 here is CASSIDREISGNTIYF. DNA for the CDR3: TGTGCCAGCAGCATCGACAGGGAGATCTCTGGAAACACCATATATTTT.

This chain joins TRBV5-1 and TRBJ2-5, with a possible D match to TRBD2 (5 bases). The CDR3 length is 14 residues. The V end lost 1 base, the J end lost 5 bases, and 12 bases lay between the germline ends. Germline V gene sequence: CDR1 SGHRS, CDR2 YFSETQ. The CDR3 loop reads CASSLSGGGETQYF. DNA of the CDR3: TGCGCCAGCAGCTTGAGCGGAGGAGGTGAGACCCAGTACTTC.

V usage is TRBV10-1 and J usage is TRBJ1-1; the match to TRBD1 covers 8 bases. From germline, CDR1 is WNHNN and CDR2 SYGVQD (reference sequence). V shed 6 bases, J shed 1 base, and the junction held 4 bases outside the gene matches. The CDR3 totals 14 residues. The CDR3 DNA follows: TGCGCCAGCAGGGCGGACAGGGCGAACACTGAAGCTTTCTTT. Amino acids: CASRADRANTEAFF.

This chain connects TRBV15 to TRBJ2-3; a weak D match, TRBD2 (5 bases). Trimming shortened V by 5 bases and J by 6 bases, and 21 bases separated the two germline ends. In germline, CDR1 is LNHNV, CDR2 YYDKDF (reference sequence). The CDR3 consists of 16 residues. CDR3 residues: CATSPQPWVGDDTQYF. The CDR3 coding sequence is TGTGCCACCAGCCCCCAACCCTGGGTGGGAGACGATACGCAGTATTTT.

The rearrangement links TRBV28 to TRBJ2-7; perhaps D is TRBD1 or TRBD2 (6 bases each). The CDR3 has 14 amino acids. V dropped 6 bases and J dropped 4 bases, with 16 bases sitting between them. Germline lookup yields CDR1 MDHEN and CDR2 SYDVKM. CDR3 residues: CASSLGGRRYEQYF. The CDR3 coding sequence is TGTGCCAGCAGCTTAGGGGGGAGGCGGTACGAGCAGTACTTC.

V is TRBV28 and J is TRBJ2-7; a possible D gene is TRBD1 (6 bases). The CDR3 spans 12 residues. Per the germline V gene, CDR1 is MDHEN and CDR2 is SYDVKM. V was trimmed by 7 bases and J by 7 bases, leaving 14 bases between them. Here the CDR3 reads CASTEGTNEQYF. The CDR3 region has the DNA TGTGCCAGCACCGAGGGGACAAATGAGCAGTACTTC.

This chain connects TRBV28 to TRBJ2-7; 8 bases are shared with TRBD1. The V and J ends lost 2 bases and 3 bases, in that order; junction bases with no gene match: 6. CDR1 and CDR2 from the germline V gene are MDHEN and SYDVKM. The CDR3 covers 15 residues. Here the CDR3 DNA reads TGTGCCAGCAGTTTAGGCTGGGGACAGGTCTACGAGCAGTACTTC. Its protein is CASSLGWGQVYEQYF.

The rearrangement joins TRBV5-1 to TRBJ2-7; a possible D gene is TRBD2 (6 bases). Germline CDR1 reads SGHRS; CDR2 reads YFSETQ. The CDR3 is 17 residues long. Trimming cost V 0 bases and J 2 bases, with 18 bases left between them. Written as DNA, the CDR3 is TGCGCCAGCAGCTTGGACCCACAACGGGGGTCAGCCTACGAGCAGTACTTC. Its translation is CASSLDPQRGSAYEQYF.

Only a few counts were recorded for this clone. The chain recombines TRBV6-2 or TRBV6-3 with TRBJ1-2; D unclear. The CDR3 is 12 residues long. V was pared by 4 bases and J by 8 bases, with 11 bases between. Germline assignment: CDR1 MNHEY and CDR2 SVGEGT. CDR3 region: CASSLKARGYTF. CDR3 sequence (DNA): TGTGCCAGCAGTTTAAAAGCTAGAGGCTACACCTTC.